The 8 T cell receptor beta chains listed next were all sequenced from one sample in a study of blood T cell repertoires in COVID-19. Assay used: immunoSEQ multiplex PCR; TCRdb lists only in-frame clones, some missing. This sample has around 61,000 clones, with just over 85% found just once. Specimen: peripheral blood. Source of these receptors: a man aged 50-60 years with active COVID-19.

The chain carries TRBV19 and TRBJ2-1, with 9 bases lining up with TRBD1. Germline V lookup: CDR1 LNHDA, CDR2 SQIVND (reference sequence). The CDR3 extends over 17 amino acids. V lost 10 bases, J lost 0 bases, and 13 bases stayed unmatched. The CDR3 region has the DNA TGTGCCACCTCCCGGGACAGGGTTGTTAGCTCCTACAATGAGCAGTTCTTC. Translated: CATSRDRVVSSYNEQFF.

The V and J genes are TRBV24-1 and TRBJ2-2; possibly TRBD1 for D (6 bases). Trimming shortened V by 5 bases and J by 7 bases, and 13 bases separated the two germline ends. CDR3 length: 14 residues. The germline V gene encodes CDR1 KGHDR and CDR2 SFDVKD. CDR3 in amino acids: CATSAYQGSGELFF. CDR3 in DNA: TGTGCCACCAGTGCCTACCAGGGGAGCGGGGAGCTGTTTTTT.

The chain carries TRBV27 and TRBJ2-7; tentative D call: TRBD1 (6 bases). In germline, CDR1 is MNHEY, CDR2 SMNVEV (reference sequence). V was clipped by 1 base and J by 7 bases, with 14 bases between them. The CDR3 sequence is 14 residues long. CDR3 nucleotide sequence: TGTGCCAGCAGTTTATTCAGGGGCGCCTTGGAGCAGTACTTC. Translation: CASSLFRGALEQYF.

This clone was picked up a small number of times. The rearrangement uses TRBV6-2 or TRBV6-3 and TRBJ2-2; 13 bases line up with TRBD2. Germline-derived CDR1 and CDR2 are MNHEY and SVGEGT. The junction had 7 bases not matched to a gene; V was cut back by 6 bases and J by 3 bases. This CDR3 spans 17 amino acids. The CDR3 coding sequence is TGTGCCAGCAGCTGGACTAGCGGGGGTGCTTACACCGGGGAGCTGTTTTTT. Its protein product is CASSWTSGGAYTGELFF.

This chain uses TRBV18 with TRBJ1-4; 7 bases align to TRBD1. Germline CDR1 KGHSH, CDR2 LQKENI. This CDR3 comprises 15 residues. The V gene end was trimmed by 6 bases and the J gene end by 3 bases; junction bases not matched to a gene: 7. CDR3 DNA sequence: TGTGCCAGCTCCCTACAGGGGACGGCTAATGAAAAACTGTTTTTT. Amino acids: CASSLQGTANEKLFF. Using reference TRBV18 and TRBJ1-4 for the parts outside the CDR3, the full variable domain is NAGVMQNPRHLVRRRGQEARLRCSPMKGHSHVYWYRQLPEEGLKFMVYLQKENIIDESGMPKERFSAEFPKEGPSILRIQQVVRGDSAAYFCASSLQGTANEKLFFGSGTQLSVL.

Only one count was recorded for this clone. The chain combines TRBV3-1 (or the pseudogene TRBV3-2) with TRBJ1-3; TRBD1 matches 7 bases. CDR3 length: 16 residues. Germline V lookup: CDR1 LGHDT, CDR2 YNNKEL (reference sequence). With V trimmed by 5 bases and J by 0 bases, 7 bases remained unmatched. CDR3 loop: CASSRDRPGSGNTIYF. CDR3 nucleotide sequence: TGTGCCAGCAGCAGGGACAGACCTGGCTCTGGAAACACCATATATTTT.

Written as DNA, the CDR3 is TGTGCCAGCAGCCTCTACGGTGAAGACACAGATACGCAGTATTTT. It is translated as CASSLYGEDTDTQYF. The rearrangement joins TRBV7-2 to TRBJ2-3; D is unclear. The CDR3 runs to 15 residues. The V end lost 5 bases, the J end lost 2 bases, and 14 bases lay between the germline ends. The germline V gene has CDR1 SGHTA and CDR2 FQGNSA.

The J gene is TRBJ2-1, the V gene TRBV7-9, with 8 bases lining up with TRBD1. J was trimmed by 8 bases and V by 4 bases; bases with no gene match: 10. The CDR3 contains 15 residues. Germline CDR1 is SEHNR and CDR2 is FQNEAQ (reference sequence). This CDR3 is CASSSAGGAWYEQFF. CDR3 bases: TGTGCCAGCAGCTCAGCAGGGGGCGCTTGGTATGAGCAGTTCTTC.